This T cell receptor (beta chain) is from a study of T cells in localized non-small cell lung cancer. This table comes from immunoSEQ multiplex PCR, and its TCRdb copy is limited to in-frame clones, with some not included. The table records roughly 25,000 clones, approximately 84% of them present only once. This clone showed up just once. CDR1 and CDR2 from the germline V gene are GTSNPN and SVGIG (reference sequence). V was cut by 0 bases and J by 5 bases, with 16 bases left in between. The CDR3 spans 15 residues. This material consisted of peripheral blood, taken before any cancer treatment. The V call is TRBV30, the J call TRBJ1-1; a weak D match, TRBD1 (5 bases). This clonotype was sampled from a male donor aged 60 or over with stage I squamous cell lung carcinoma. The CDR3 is CAWSVALRGGTEAFF. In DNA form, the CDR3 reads TGTGCCTGGAGTGTCGCTCTACGGGGCGGGACTGAAGCTTTCTTT.